What follows are 28 T cell receptor beta chains derived from one specimen sequenced in a study of breast tumors, draining lymph nodes, adjacent tissues. The lymph nodes were axillary draining lymph nodes from breast cancer patients. TCRdb analysed the multiplex PCR reads with MiXCR anew, one entry per CDR3 protein. This table has about 230,000 distinct CDR3 sequences, 32% appearing once. Source material: axillary lymph node tissue. All receptors come from a female donor with breast cancer. Some clones in this sample may be carry-over from other donors' samples.

There are many counts of this clonotype. The rearrangement uses TRBV12-3 or TRBV12-4 and TRBJ2-5; D not resolved. Trimming stripped 3 bases from V and 5 bases from J, with 10 bases between. The CDR3 spans 13 residues. CDR3 amino acids: CASSFFRGETQYF. The CDR3 nucleotides read TGTGCCAGCAGTTTCTTCCGTGGTGAGACCCAGTACTTC.

About this clonotype: This could be a read error, since a much larger clone is one nucleotide away. The chain links TRBV6-1 to TRBJ2-5; TRBD1 agrees at 7 bases. This CDR3 comprises 14 residues. CDR1 is MNHNS and CDR2 is SASEGT in the germline V gene. Trimming removed 5 bases from V and 2 bases from J; junction bases left unmatched: 5. CDR3 protein: CASSQTGFQETQYF. In nucleotides, the CDR3 is TGTGCCAGCAGTCAGACAGGGTTTCAAGAGACCCAGTACTTC.

In this sample, this clonotype turned up many times. J is TRBJ2-7 and V is TRBV20-1; D might be TRBD2 (6 bases). This CDR3 spans 15 amino acids. V was pared by 7 bases and J by 0 bases, with 19 bases between. Germline V gene data show CDR1 as DFQATT and CDR2 as SNEGSKA (reference sequence). CDR3 amino acids: CSVLTGAGSSYEQYF. The CDR3 DNA reads as TGCAGTGTTTTAACCGGAGCGGGTAGCTCCTACGAGCAGTACTTC.

Points on this clonotype: One base away lies a much larger clone, so this may be a sequencing read error. V is TRBV7-9 and J is TRBJ2-5; D possibly matches TRBD1 or TRBD2 (5 bases each). The CDR3 length is 15 residues. The germline gives CDR1 SEHNR, CDR2 FQNEAQ (reference sequence). The V gene lost 7 bases and the J gene lost 5 bases, with 20 bases spanning the gap. The CDR3 DNA reads as TGTGCCAGCATACAAACGGGACGGGGTACTGAGACCCAGTACTTC. It specifies CASIQTGRGTETQYF.

This clonotype was recorded at least ten times. This chain joins TRBV6-4 and TRBJ2-1; D might be TRBD2 (5 bases). The CDR3 is 13 residues long. Trimming took off 5 bases at V and 11 bases at J, with 16 bases between the two ends. The germline CDR1 and CDR2 sequences are MRHNA and SNTAGT. CDR3 loop: CASSHPHTTKQFF. For the CDR3, the DNA is TGTGCCAGCAGTCACCCCCATACGACTAAGCAGTTCTTC.

There are many counts of this clonotype. V usage is TRBV7-2 and J usage is TRBJ1-1, with a possible D match to TRBD1 (5 bases). This CDR3 contains 14 residues. The germline gives CDR1 SGHTA, CDR2 FQGNSA. Trimming removed 3 bases from V and 6 bases from J, with 14 bases in between. The CDR3 region is CASSFSQGVAEAFF. The CDR3 nucleotides read TGTGCCAGCAGCTTCTCTCAGGGCGTAGCTGAAGCTTTCTTT.

The V gene is TRBV6-2 or TRBV6-3, the J gene TRBJ2-2; TRBD2 agrees at 15 bases. With 2 bases clipped from V and 4 bases from J, the junction kept 11 bases outside the gene matches. CDR1 is MNHEY, CDR2 SVGEGT, per germline. The CDR3 is 20 residues long. In DNA form, the CDR3 reads TGTGCCAGCAGTTACCGAACGAACCGGGGACTAGCGGGAGGCACCGGGGAGCTGTTTTTT. It encodes CASSYRTNRGLAGGTGELFF.

This clonotype came up many times. The chain uses TRBV7-2 and TRBJ2-1; possibly TRBD2 for D (7 bases). CDR1 and CDR2 from the germline V gene are SGHTA and FQGNSA. This CDR3 region has 14 residues. V was cut by 5 bases and J by 6 bases, with 14 bases left in between. CDR3 in amino acids: CASSPGRGANEQFF. DNA of the CDR3: TGTGCCAGCAGCCCCGGACGGGGGGCCAATGAGCAGTTCTTC.

Comments on this clonotype: Possible read error: a much larger clone is one base away. The rearrangement links TRBV6-6 to TRBJ1-2; unclear D gene. The V and J ends lost 10 bases and 5 bases respectively, with 14 bases between them. CDR1 is MNHNY and CDR2 is SVGAGI in the germline V gene (reference sequence). The length of the CDR3 is 12 residues. The DNA for the CDR3 is TGTGCCACCCGTCCGACGGCTTATGGCTACACCTTC. Translated: CATRPTAYGYTF.

V gene TRBV2 combines with J gene TRBJ1-4; D unclear. CDR3 length equals 15 residues. V was pared by 3 bases and J by 3 bases, with 11 bases between. Germline CDR1 reads SNHLY; CDR2 reads FYNNEI. This CDR3 is CASSDGFGANEKLFF. In DNA form, the CDR3 reads TGTGCCAGCAGTGATGGGTTCGGCGCTAATGAAAAACTGTTTTTT.

This clonotype occurred many times. This chain links TRBV20-1 with TRBJ1-5, with D uncertain. The V gene lost 6 bases and the J gene lost 4 bases, with 13 bases spanning the gap. The CDR3 runs 13 residues. The germline gives CDR1 DFQATT, CDR2 SNEGSKA (reference sequence). This CDR3 is CSARERANQPQHF. As DNA, the CDR3 is TGCAGTGCCCGGGAAAGGGCAAATCAGCCCCAGCATTTT.

This clonotype was picked up many times. This sequence joins TRBV30 and TRBJ2-1; the D call may be TRBD1 or TRBD2 (5 bases each). Germline lookup yields CDR1 GTSNPN and CDR2 SVGIG (reference sequence). Deletions cut 0 bases from V and 9 bases from J, with 15 bases between. This CDR3 has 14 amino acids. Here the CDR3 DNA reads TGTGCCTGGAGTGTACCCCCAGGGAGCTTTGAGCAGTTCTTC. Translation gives CAWSVPPGSFEQFF.

This clonotype was recorded many times. This sequence joins TRBV6-6 and TRBJ2-7, with unresolved D. CDR3 length equals 14 residues. The germline V gene has CDR1 MNHNY and CDR2 SVGAGI (reference sequence). The V and J ends lost 7 bases and 3 bases respectively, with 16 bases between them. The CDR3 nucleotides read TGTGCCAGCACCGGGTTGGCTAGTCGCTACGAGCAGTACTTC. This encodes CASTGLASRYEQYF.

This chain links TRBV30 with TRBJ2-2; D might be TRBD2 (6 bases). V lost 1 base to trimming and J lost 6 bases, with 9 bases between them. Germline V CDR1 and CDR2: GTSNPN, SVGIG (reference sequence). The CDR3 consists of 13 residues. This chain's CDR3 is CAWSGSGSGELFF. The CDR3, as DNA: TGTGCCTGGAGTGGGAGCGGGTCCGGGGAGCTGTTTTTT.

This clonotype was seen repeatedly, ten times or more. Written as DNA, the CDR3 is TGTGCCAGCAGCTTACTATCGCAGGTGGGAAACACCATATATTTT. Protein sequence: CASSLLSQVGNTIYF. This chain connects TRBV7-2 to TRBJ1-3; no clear D. With 2 bases removed from V and 4 bases from J, the gap between germline ends came to 12 bases. Germline CDR1 and CDR2: SGHTA and FQGNSA. The CDR3 consists of 15 residues.

This clonotype was recorded many times. The chain combines TRBV19 with TRBJ2-1; a possible D gene is TRBD1 (5 bases). Trimming took off 5 bases at V and 9 bases at J, with 11 bases between the two ends. The CDR3 covers 12 residues. Germline CDR1 reads LNHDA; CDR2 reads SQIVND (reference sequence). The CDR3 bases are TGTGCCAGTAGTCGCAGCAGGGCTGAGCAGTTCTTC. It codes for CASSRSRAEQFF.

The chain links TRBV20-1 to TRBJ1-6, with D possibly being TRBD1 (5 bases). The CDR3 totals 14 residues. Germline lookup yields CDR1 DFQATT and CDR2 SNEGSKA (reference sequence). The CDR3 loop reads CTLLWGPRNSPLHF. CDR3 sequence (DNA): TGCACCTTATTATGGGGACCGAGAAATTCACCCCTCCACTTT.

This clonotype was detected many times. The V and J genes are TRBV6-5 and TRBJ1-6; weak D call: TRBD1 (5 bases). The V gene lost 2 bases and the J gene lost 11 bases, with 16 bases spanning the gap. This CDR3 comprises 15 residues. Per germline, CDR1 MNHEY and CDR2 SVGAGI. The CDR3 sequence: CASSYAVGPQAPLHF. The CDR3 bases are TGTGCCAGCAGTTACGCCGTTGGGCCACAGGCACCCCTCCACTTT.

At least ten counts were recorded for this clonotype. The chain combines TRBV29-1 with TRBJ2-1; D unresolved. This CDR3 has 11 residues. Germline V gene sequence: CDR1 SQVTM, CDR2 ANQGSEA. The V end lost 4 bases, the J end lost 6 bases, and 7 bases lay between the germline ends. CDR3 DNA sequence: TGCAGCGTTGGGATGGTCAATGAGCAGTTCTTC. Protein: CSVGMVNEQFF.

The table lists this clonotype with a few counts. The chain has TRBV6-5 and TRBJ1-1; 8 nucleotides match TRBD1. CDR1 is MNHEY and CDR2 is SVGAGI in the germline V gene. This CDR3 is 15 amino acids long. V lost 4 bases, J lost 1 base, and 5 bases stayed unmatched. CDR3 nucleotide sequence: TGTGCCAGCAGTTTCTCCGGGACAGGGAACACTGAAGCTTTCTTT. Translation gives CASSFSGTGNTEAFF.

This chain links TRBV18 with TRBJ1-2; D remains ambiguous. The CDR3 is 12 amino acids. Germline assignment: CDR1 KGHSH and CDR2 LQKENI. Trimming cost V 6 bases and J 4 bases, with 9 bases left between them. The CDR3 DNA sequence: TGTGCCAGCTCCCAGGAGGCCTATGGCTACACCTTC. This translates into CASSQEAYGYTF. Full variable domain (outside the CDR3, taken from reference TRBV18 and TRBJ1-2): NAGVMQNPRHLVRRRGQEARLRCSPMKGHSHVYWYRQLPEEGLKFMVYLQKENIIDESGMPKERFSAEFPKEGPSILRIQQVVRGDSAAYFCASSQEAYGYTFGSGTRLTVV.

This clonotype was found many times. V is TRBV5-1 and J is TRBJ2-3, with 8 bases aligning to TRBD1. The CDR3 is 15 amino acids. Germline lookup yields CDR1 SGHRS and CDR2 YFSETQ. Trimming at V came to 7 bases and at J to 5 bases, leaving 12 bases not matched to a gene. The CDR3 protein is CASAPRTGFKDTQYF. For the CDR3, the DNA is TGCGCCAGCGCCCCTAGGACAGGGTTCAAAGATACGCAGTATTTT.

In this sample, this clonotype turned up many times. V and J are TRBV10-2 and TRBJ2-7; 7 positions match TRBD1. The CDR3 extends over 16 amino acids. The germline CDR1 and CDR2 sequences are WSHSY and SAAADI. With 2 bases clipped from V and 2 bases from J, the junction kept 9 bases outside the gene matches. CDR3 in amino acids: CASSESYGTATYEQYF. Written as DNA, the CDR3 is TGCGCCAGCAGTGAGAGCTACGGGACAGCTACCTACGAGCAGTACTTC.

This clonotype came up many times. The genes are TRBV7-9 and TRBJ1-3; tentatively, D is TRBD1 (6 bases). The CDR3 covers 15 residues. From germline, CDR1 is SEHNR and CDR2 FQNEAQ (reference sequence). V lost 5 bases and J lost 3, with 14 bases in between. The CDR3 bases are TGTGCCAGCAGCCCCCGGGGGCAAATTGGAAACACCATATATTTT. Its protein is CASSPRGQIGNTIYF.

With respect to this clonotype: This is likely a read error, given that the CDR3 carries no conserved phenylalanine or tryptophan at its end. The CDR3 spells CASSLAQRERQYL. CDR3 bases: TGTGCCAGCAGCTTAGCGCAGCGGGAAAGGCAGTACCTC. V gene TRBV7-9 combines with J gene TRBJ2-7; TRBD2 matches at 7 bases. CDR1 is SEHNR and CDR2 is FQNEAQ in the germline V gene (reference sequence). V dropped 0 bases and J dropped 9; count of bases not matched to a gene: 5. The CDR3 length is 13 residues.

This clonotype was seen many times. This chain connects TRBV7-8 to TRBJ2-7; D call uncertain. The CDR3 is 12 amino acids. Germline CDR1 is SGHVS and CDR2 is FQNEAQ. V dropped 5 bases and J dropped 3 bases, with 8 bases sitting between them. The CDR3 region has the DNA TGTGCCAGCAGCCCAAGGGACTACGAGCAGTACTTC. Translating gives CASSPRDYEQYF.

This clonotype was observed at least ten times. J is TRBJ2-5 and V is TRBV6-5, with 7 positions matching TRBD1. CDR3 length equals 14 residues. Germline CDR1 and CDR2: MNHEY and SVGAGI. V gave up 6 bases and J gave up 6 bases; unmatched junction bases: 10. DNA for the CDR3: TGTGCCAGCAGGCCCTACAGGGGAAGCCAGACCCAGTACTTC. This sequence encodes CASRPYRGSQTQYF.

This clonotype has at least ten counts. The V call is TRBV5-1, the J call TRBJ2-5; 10 bases are a match to TRBD2. The germline CDR1 and CDR2 sequences are SGHRS and YFSETQ. CDR3 size: 16 residues. The J segment lost 1 base and the V segment lost 2 bases, leaving 5 bases of the junction unmatched. The chain's CDR3 is CASSLSSGRGQETQYF. For the CDR3, the DNA is TGCGCCAGCAGCTTATCTAGCGGGAGAGGCCAAGAGACCCAGTACTTC.